The clone carrying this TCR beta chain was seen a few times. Time point defined: patch test 1, 2 weeks after DPC sensitization. Treatment indicated: therapeutic diphenylcyclopropenone sensitization with weekly scalp DPC. This record belongs to a study of human T cells and chemical hapten exposure. TCRdb reanalysed the RACE reads using MiXCR and keeps one entry per CDR3 protein. Of some 91,000 distinct CDR3 sequences listed, roughly an eighth were seen once; the top ten hold roughly 2%. The TCR sequence derives from a woman in her thirties or forties with alopecia areata. Some clones in this sample may be carry-over from other donors' samples. Specimen: whole blood, collected in connection with sensitization to the hapten diphenylcyclopropenone (DPC).

CDR3 in amino acids: CASSYSLRDRGSEQYF. CDR3 nucleotides: TGTGCCAGCAGTTACAGTCTTCGGGACAGGGGAAGCGAGCAGTACTTC. The chain links TRBV6-6 to TRBJ2-7; TRBD1 matches 10 bases. Germline V gene lookup returns CDR1 MNHNY and CDR2 SVGAGI (reference sequence). With 2 bases clipped from V and 6 bases from J, the junction kept 10 bases outside the gene matches. The CDR3 is 16 residues long.